A single sample is the source of the 18 T cell receptor beta chains below, sequenced in a study of OX40 agonist ivuxolimab in advanced cancers. Profiled with immunoSEQ multiplex PCR; TCRdb holds only in-frame clones, not every one. The table records around 75,000 clones, just under 90% of them present only once. Sample: CD4+ or CD8+ T cells sorted from blood, taken in a trial of the OX40 agonist ivuxolimab. These receptors all come from an adult with an advanced solid tumor such as melanoma, head and neck, liver or kidney cancer.

V and J are TRBV10-3 and TRBJ2-7; D is unclear. The germline CDR1 and CDR2 sequences are ENHRY and SYGVKD. The CDR3 is made up of 13 amino acids. The CDR3: CASRPSDSYEQYF. The CDR3 DNA reads TGTGCTTCCCGTCCCAGCGACTCCTACGAGCAGTACTTC.

CDR3 in DNA: TGCGCCAGCTCACCAGGGGGACAGAGCTCCTACGAGCAGTACTTC. Protein product: CASSPGGQSSYEQYF. The V and J genes are TRBV5-1 and TRBJ2-7, with 7 bases aligning to TRBD1. Germline CDR1 reads SGHRS; CDR2 reads YFSETQ. The CDR3 is made up of 15 amino acids. V was clipped by 7 bases and J by 0 bases; unmatched bases: 10.

V usage is TRBV5-8 and J usage is TRBJ1-1, with a weak D call TRBD1 (5 bases). Germline loops: CDR1 SGHTS, CDR2 YDEGEE. CDR3 length: 11 residues. Trimming stripped 7 bases from V and 4 bases from J, with 8 bases between. The CDR3 loop is CASWGRTEAFF. In nucleotides, the CDR3 is TGTGCCAGCTGGGGCCGCACTGAAGCTTTCTTT.

The rearrangement uses TRBV29-1 and TRBJ2-7, with D hard to call. The CDR3 loop spans 14 amino acids. Germline V gene sequence: CDR1 SQVTM, CDR2 ANQGSEA. As DNA, the CDR3 is TGCAGTGCGGCGGTAGGGATGGACTCCTACGAGCAGTACTTC. This translates into CSAAVGMDSYEQYF.

The rearrangement joins TRBV28 to TRBJ2-1; D unclear. Germline-derived CDR1 and CDR2 are MDHEN and SYDVKM. The length of the CDR3 is 14 residues. V lost 5 bases and J lost 0, with 8 bases in between. CDR3 sequence reads: CASSLPSSYNEQFF. CDR3 nucleotide sequence: TGTGCCAGCAGTCTACCTAGCTCCTACAATGAGCAGTTCTTC.

This clone was found many times. This CDR3 is also generated by other DNA sequences in the sample. This chain joins TRBV30 and TRBJ1-1, with D unclear. V lost 1 base and J 0 bases, leaving 6 bases between the germline ends. CDR1 is GTSNPN and CDR2 is SVGIG in the germline V gene (reference sequence). This CDR3 has 13 residues. This chain's CDR3 is CAWSGELNTEAFF. In nucleotides, the CDR3 is TGTGCCTGGAGTGGGGAGCTGAACACTGAAGCTTTCTTT.

The chain recombines TRBV5-6 with TRBJ2-3; D is perhaps TRBD1 or TRBD2 (5 bases each). Germline V lookup: CDR1 SGHDT, CDR2 YYEEEE. The CDR3 is 14 residues long. The ends were cut back, 4 bases at V and 2 bases at J, with 11 bases in the middle. The CDR3 reads CASSPGRTTDTQYF. The DNA of the CDR3 is TGTGCCAGCAGCCCGGGACGGACCACAGATACGCAGTATTTT.

The chain uses TRBV16 and TRBJ1-2; D unclear. CDR3 length: 11 residues. Trimming removed 1 base from V and 8 bases from J, with 5 bases in between. CDR1 is KGHSY, CDR2 FQNENV, per germline. The CDR3 loop reads CASSQLGGYTF. The CDR3 DNA follows: TGTGCCAGCAGCCAATTAGGGGGCTACACCTTC.

The chain joins TRBV5-4 to TRBJ1-4, with 9 positions matching TRBD1. Unmatched junction bases numbered 9, after V lost 2 bases and J lost 10 bases. Germline V gene data show CDR1 as SGHNT and CDR2 as YYREEE (reference sequence). The CDR3 extends over 15 amino acids. The CDR3: CASSFSGTGSAKLFF. In DNA, the CDR3 is TGTGCCAGCAGCTTTTCCGGGACAGGGAGTGCAAAACTGTTTTTT. Variable domain in full (rest from reference TRBV5-4 and TRBJ1-4): ETGVTQSPTHLIKTRGQQVTLRCSSQSGHNTVSWYQQALGQGPQFIFQYYREEENGRGNFPPRFSGLQFPNYSSELNVNALELDDSALYLCASSFSGTGSAKLFFGSGTQLSVL.

The chain uses TRBV28 and TRBJ2-5; 9 nucleotides line up with TRBD1. This CDR3 region has 14 residues. Trimming cost V 3 bases and J 6 bases; bases outside gene matches: 5. Germline-derived CDR1 and CDR2 are MDHEN and SYDVKM. CDR3 residues: CASSFGQGIQTQYF. The DNA of the CDR3 is TGTGCCAGCAGTTTTGGACAGGGGATACAGACCCAGTACTTC.

The J gene is TRBJ2-1, the V gene TRBV19; 8 bases line up with TRBD2. Losses at the gene ends were 5 bases for V and 2 bases for J; bases not matched to a gene: 5. The CDR3 loop spans 15 amino acids. Germline assignment: CDR1 LNHDA and CDR2 SQIVND (reference sequence). The CDR3 bases are TGTGCCAGTAGTCTCGGGGGGGCCACCTACAATGAGCAGTTCTTC. This encodes CASSLGGATYNEQFF.

The chain uses TRBV18 and TRBJ2-7; TRBD1 matches at 9 bases. Losses at the gene ends were 3 bases for V and 5 bases for J; bases not matched to a gene: 8. This CDR3 is 15 amino acids long. Germline V gene sequence: CDR1 KGHSH, CDR2 LQKENI. CDR3 nucleotides: TGTGCCAGCTCACCCCAGGGACAGGGTGCTCACGAGCAGTACTTC. Protein sequence: CASSPQGQGAHEQYF.

V and J are TRBV28 and TRBJ1-1; D gene ambiguous. Trimming removed 0 bases at V and 1 base at J, with 9 bases between. CDR3 length equals 15 residues. Germline V gene lookup returns CDR1 MDHEN and CDR2 SYDVKM. The CDR3 DNA reads as TGTGCCAGCAGTTTATGGTACGGATCGAACACTGAAGCTTTCTTT. It translates to CASSLWYGSNTEAFF.

V is TRBV6-1 and J is TRBJ1-3; 9 bases line up with TRBD1. The CDR3 is 17 amino acids. Trimming removed 3 bases from V and 0 bases from J; junction bases left unmatched: 6. CDR1 and CDR2 (germline): MNHNS, SASEGT. The CDR3 DNA reads TGTGCCAGCAGTGATGGGACAGGGACGATCTCTGGAAACACCATATATTTT. It codes for CASSDGTGTISGNTIYF.

The V call is TRBV9, the J call TRBJ2-3, with TRBD2 matching over 9 bases. The CDR3 contains 14 residues. J gave up 6 bases and V 0 bases, and 2 bases lay outside the gene matches. The V gene's germline CDR1 is SGDLS and CDR2 YYNGEE. CDR3 protein: CASSVGGRADTQYF. The CDR3 region has the DNA TGTGCCAGCAGCGTAGGCGGGAGGGCCGATACGCAGTATTTT.

The rearrangement joins TRBV5-1 to TRBJ2-1; 16 bases align to TRBD2. The germline CDR1 and CDR2 sequences are SGHRS and YFSETQ. This CDR3 has 17 residues. V dropped 7 bases and J dropped 7; count of bases not matched to a gene: 11. The CDR3 loop reads CASRALGLAGGPNEQFF. CDR3 coding DNA: TGCGCCAGCCGAGCCCTGGGACTAGCGGGGGGGCCGAATGAGCAGTTCTTC.

The chain links TRBV11-2 to TRBJ1-1; possible D gene TRBD1, 5 bases. V lost 5 bases and J 1 base, leaving 11 bases between the germline ends. The CDR3 is 14 residues long. From germline, CDR1 is SGHAT and CDR2 FQNNGV. The CDR3 bases are TGTGCCAGCAGCCCGGGACCTCAGAACACTGAAGCTTTCTTT. Protein product: CASSPGPQNTEAFF. Combining the CDR3 with reference TRBV11-2 and TRBJ1-1 gives the whole variable domain EAGVAQSPRYKIIEKRQSVAFWCNPISGHATLYWYQQILGQGPKLLIQFQNNGVVDDSQLPKDRFSAERLKGVDSTLKIQPAKLEDSAVYLCASSPGPQNTEAFFGQGTRLTVV.

The CDR3 protein is CASSYPGRGGRDEQFF. The CDR3 nucleotides are TGTGCCAGCAGCTACCCCGGGCGGGGGGGTCGAGATGAGCAGTTCTTC. The chain couples TRBV28 to TRBJ2-1; 9 bases align to TRBD2. The junction had 14 bases not matched to a gene; V was cut back by 6 bases and J by 8 bases. The CDR3 extends over 16 amino acids. Germline V gene lookup returns CDR1 MDHEN and CDR2 SYDVKM.